Included here is one TCR beta chain sequence, with context. The CDR3 spans 15 residues. CDR1 and CDR2 (germline): LNHDA, SQIVND (reference sequence). Losses at the gene ends were 7 bases for V and 4 bases for J; bases not matched to a gene: 9. The data were taken from a study of blood T cell repertoires in COVID-19. In the study overall: Samples representing acute and convalescent COVID-19 were sourced from the United States, Italy and Spain. PBMCs, B-cell-depleted T cells, or T cells provided the cDNA or gDNA that made up the material.

Under the authors' procedure: From reference gene primer amplification, estimates of nucleated cell counts were derived. Assay: immunoSEQ multiplex PCR; the TCRdb copy retains only in-frame clones and omits some. Clonal size and the V and J genes are those of that table, whereas D and trimming came from the DNA. This table has around 200,000 clones, about 83% appearing once. The chain combines TRBV19 with TRBJ2-5; 10 bases match TRBD1. Sequencing input: peripheral blood. The TCR comes from a young woman who had recovered from COVID-19. CDR3 coding DNA: TGTGCCAGTACCCAGACAGGGGGCCTAGGAGAGACCCAGTACTTC. Protein: CASTQTGGLGETQYF. Combining the CDR3 with reference TRBV19 and TRBJ2-5 gives the whole variable domain DGGITQSPKYLFRKEGQNVTLSCEQNLNHDAMYWYRQDPGQGLRLIYYSQIVNDFQKGDIAEGYSVSREKKESFPLTVTSAQKNPTAFYLCASTQTGGLGETQYFGPGTRLLVL.